A single sample gave rise to the 29 T cell receptor beta chains below, sequenced in a study of T cell responses to AZD1222 COVID-19 vaccine. Clones were read by immunoSEQ multiplex PCR, and TCRdb kept only the in-frame ones, dropping some. The data show some 60,000 clones, 89% seen once. The source material was peripheral blood, sampled 28 days after the second AZD1222 dose. These receptors originate from an adult who received the AZD1222 COVID-19 vaccine.

The chain employs TRBV9 and TRBJ1-4, with D perhaps TRBD1 (5 bases). The CDR3 contains 15 residues. Germline CDR1 is SGDLS and CDR2 is YYNGEE. The ends were cut back, 4 bases at V and 8 bases at J, with 18 bases in the middle. In DNA form, the CDR3 reads TGTGCCAGCAGCCTTAGTGGGGGTTTTGGGGAAAAACTGTTTTTT. Amino acids: CASSLSGGFGEKLFF.

This clone was seen more than once but under ten times. The chain couples TRBV10-1 to TRBJ2-2, with D possibly matching TRBD2 (5 bases). V was trimmed by 2 bases and J by 4 bases, leaving 11 bases between them. This CDR3 contains 15 residues. Germline assignment: CDR1 WNHNN and CDR2 SYGVQD (reference sequence). As DNA, the CDR3 is TGCGCCAGCAGTGAGGATAGCGCTAGCACCGGGGAGCTGTTTTTT. This translates into CASSEDSASTGELFF.

V is TRBV5-4 and J is TRBJ2-7; D gene ambiguous. Germline CDR1 and CDR2: SGHNT and YYREEE (reference sequence). Trimming removed 0 bases at V and 6 bases at J, with 7 bases between. The length of the CDR3 is 12 residues. CDR3 DNA sequence: TGTGCCAGCAGCTTGGCCAATCTCGAGCAGTACTTC. This codes for CASSLANLEQYF.

The chain has TRBV5-1 and TRBJ1-3, with D uncertain. Germline V gene lookup returns CDR1 SGHRS and CDR2 YFSETQ. The CDR3 sequence is 12 residues long. Trimming took 2 bases from V and 2 from J, leaving 2 bases between them. CDR3 amino acids: CASSFTGNTIYF. Written as DNA, the CDR3 is TGCGCCAGCAGCTTTACTGGAAACACCATATATTTT.

V and J are TRBV6-1 and TRBJ2-1; D uncertain. The CDR3 runs to 16 residues. With 1 base removed from V and 2 bases from J, the gap between germline ends came to 12 bases. Germline loops: CDR1 MNHNS, CDR2 SASEGT. CDR3 bases: TGTGCCAGCAGTGAAGGATCGCTAACAACCTACAATGAGCAGTTCTTC. Amino acids: CASSEGSLTTYNEQFF.

The rearrangement uses TRBV28 and TRBJ2-2; 9 bases are a match to TRBD1. V shed 7 bases and J 6 bases; nucleotides not matched to a gene: 15. The CDR3 loop spans 17 amino acids. Germline CDR1 is MDHEN and CDR2 is SYDVKM. Here the CDR3 DNA reads TGTGCCAGCACCCCGCCGGCCGGGACAGGGTTACCCGGGGAGCTGTTTTTT. It is translated as CASTPPAGTGLPGELFF.

V and J are TRBV2 and TRBJ1-1, with 10 bases aligning to TRBD1. The V gene end was trimmed by 4 bases and the J gene end by 5 bases; junction bases not matched to a gene: 4. The CDR3 extends over 14 amino acids. The germline V gene has CDR1 SNHLY and CDR2 FYNNEI. CDR3 sequence: CASSGQGAGTEAFF. Here the CDR3 DNA reads TGTGCCAGCAGTGGACAGGGGGCGGGTACTGAAGCTTTCTTT.

The chain combines TRBV5-1 with TRBJ1-1; perhaps TRBD1 as D (5 bases). Per germline, CDR1 SGHRS and CDR2 YFSETQ. The CDR3 has 16 residues. V was shortened by 5 bases and J by 2 bases, with 19 bases between the two germline ends. CDR3 sequence: CASRPNPGPINTEAFF. In DNA form, the CDR3 reads TGCGCCAGCAGACCTAATCCGGGACCCATTAACACTGAAGCTTTCTTT.

The rearrangement links TRBV10-1 to TRBJ2-7; D tentatively fits TRBD1 or TRBD2 (6 bases each). V was trimmed by 6 bases and J by 6 bases, leaving 18 bases between them. Germline lookup yields CDR1 WNHNN and CDR2 SYGVQD (reference sequence). The CDR3 totals 14 residues. The CDR3 DNA sequence: TGCGCCAGCAGCGAGGGGGGACCGGTAGGCGAGCAGTACTTC. Its protein is CASSEGGPVGEQYF.

The gene calls are TRBV14 and TRBJ2-7; 10 bases fit TRBD2. The germline V gene has CDR1 SGHDN and CDR2 FVKESK. V was pared by 1 base and J by 3 bases, with 12 bases of the junction left unmatched. This CDR3 has 18 residues. For the CDR3, the DNA is TGTGCCAGCAGCCAAGGGAGGGGGTTGGGGACTAGCGTCTACGAGCAGTACTTC. This gives the protein CASSQGRGLGTSVYEQYF.

This sequence joins TRBV5-6 and TRBJ2-7; 11 nucleotides align to TRBD2. There are 15 residues in the CDR3. The V and J ends lost 4 bases and 3 bases, in that order; junction bases with no gene match: 6. The germline V gene has CDR1 SGHDT and CDR2 YYEEEE. The CDR3 is CASSGAGTSGYEQYF. The DNA for the CDR3 is TGTGCCAGCAGCGGCGCCGGGACTAGCGGCTACGAGCAGTACTTC.

The rearrangement links TRBV3-1 (or the pseudogene TRBV3-2) to TRBJ2-7; possible D gene TRBD2, 6 bases. V gave up 4 bases and J gave up 2 bases, with 15 bases separating them. The CDR3 contains 15 residues. Germline V CDR1 and CDR2: LGHDT, YNNKEL (reference sequence). The CDR3 spells CASSLGGIPPYEQYF. The CDR3 DNA sequence: TGTGCCAGCAGCCTGGGGGGTATCCCTCCCTACGAGCAGTACTTC.

The rearrangement uses TRBV7-7 and TRBJ2-2, with D perhaps matching TRBD2 (5 bases). The CDR3 loop spans 16 amino acids. The V end lost 5 bases, the J end lost 5 bases, and 18 bases lay between the germline ends. Germline assignment: CDR1 SSHAT and CDR2 FNYEAQ (reference sequence). The CDR3 bases are TGTGCCAGCAGCACGTTTAGTGGGAGAGGAACCGGGGAGCTGTTTTTT. Protein: CASSTFSGRGTGELFF.

This chain links TRBV7-9 with TRBJ2-3; D call uncertain. This CDR3 has 13 amino acids. Trimming shortened V by 10 bases and J by 1 base, and 12 bases separated the two germline ends. Germline V gene sequence: CDR1 SEHNR, CDR2 FQNEAQ (reference sequence). The CDR3 spells CAKSGQGTDTQYF. DNA of the CDR3: TGTGCCAAAAGTGGGCAGGGCACAGATACGCAGTATTTT.

The V gene is TRBV7-2, the J gene TRBJ2-1; 10 bases align to TRBD2. V trimming: 1 base; J trimming: 4 bases; junction bases outside the gene matches: 4. CDR3 size: 16 residues. Per the germline V gene, CDR1 is SGHTA and CDR2 is FQGNSA. CDR3 protein: CASSLVGSGGYNEQFF. The DNA of the CDR3 is TGTGCCAGCAGCTTAGTGGGTAGCGGGGGGTACAATGAGCAGTTCTTC.

Only a few counts were recorded for this clone. The gene calls are TRBV7-2 and TRBJ2-7; 7 positions match TRBD2. Trimming removed 5 bases from V and 4 bases from J; junction bases left unmatched: 8. Germline lookup yields CDR1 SGHTA and CDR2 FQGNSA. The CDR3 is 14 amino acids. CDR3: CASSLRGDSYEQYF. The CDR3 bases are TGTGCCAGCAGCCTCCGGGGGGACTCGTACGAGCAGTACTTC.

The chain recombines TRBV5-1 with TRBJ2-1, with no clear D. This CDR3 is 11 amino acids long. V lost 3 bases and J lost 8, with 6 bases in between. Germline-derived CDR1 and CDR2 are SGHRS and YFSETQ. For the CDR3, the DNA is TGCGCCAGCAGCTCGCTCCATGAGCAGTTCTTC. Amino acids: CASSSLHEQFF.

The chain links TRBV7-9 to TRBJ1-2; unclear D gene. The CDR3 is 14 amino acids. The germline V gene encodes CDR1 SEHNR and CDR2 FQNEAQ (reference sequence). Trimming stripped 1 base from V and 4 bases from J, with 10 bases between. The CDR3 coding sequence is TGTGCCAGCAGCTTAGATCCTCGGGGCTATGGCTACACCTTC. Translated, it gives CASSLDPRGYGYTF.

The gene calls are TRBV25-1 and TRBJ2-3; D may be TRBD2 (6 bases). From germline, CDR1 is MGHDK and CDR2 SYGVNS. Trimming stripped 8 bases from V and 5 bases from J, with 20 bases between. The CDR3 contains 15 residues. The CDR3 DNA is TGTGCCAGCTCTAGTAGCGGACCCTTGGGAGATACGCAGTATTTT. Translating gives CASSSSGPLGDTQYF.

Only a few counts were recorded for this clone. The chain joins TRBV7-9 to TRBJ2-7, with 7 bases fitting TRBD1. Germline V lookup: CDR1 SEHNR, CDR2 FQNEAQ (reference sequence). The CDR3 totals 14 residues. The trim removed 3 bases at V and 2 bases at J, leaving 4 bases unmatched. The CDR3 protein is CASSFDRVTYEQYF. The CDR3 DNA reads as TGTGCCAGCAGCTTCGACAGGGTAACCTACGAGCAGTACTTC.

The V gene is TRBV7-2, the J gene TRBJ2-7, with TRBD1 matching 7 bases. The CDR3 contains 15 residues. The germline gives CDR1 SGHTA, CDR2 FQGNSA. Trimming at V came to 1 base and at J to 3 bases, leaving 6 bases not matched to a gene. Written as DNA, the CDR3 is TGTGCCAGCAGCTTAGAGTGGGACAGTTACTACGAGCAGTACTTC. This sequence encodes CASSLEWDSYYEQYF.

V gene TRBV18 combines with J gene TRBJ2-5, with 7 nucleotides matching TRBD2. CDR3 length equals 15 residues. Germline V gives CDR1 KGHSH, CDR2 LQKENI. J lost 4 bases, V lost 0 bases, and 5 bases had no gene match. CDR3 residues: CASSPPGGVGETQYF. In DNA form, the CDR3 reads TGTGCCAGCTCACCACCGGGGGGGGTTGGAGAGACCCAGTACTTC.

V is TRBV19 and J is TRBJ2-2; no definite D call. V was shortened by 3 bases and J by 4 bases, with 12 bases between the two germline ends. This CDR3 has 15 amino acids. Looked up from germline, CDR1 is LNHDA and CDR2 is SQIVND (reference sequence). CDR3 nucleotide sequence: TGTGCCAGTAGTATGATGGTATTGGGCACCGGGGAGCTGTTTTTT. Residues: CASSMMVLGTGELFF. The full variable domain, in which reference TRBV19 and TRBJ2-2 provide the parts outside the CDR3, is DGGITQSPKYLFRKEGQNVTLSCEQNLNHDAMYWYRQDPGQGLRLIYYSQIVNDFQKGDIAEGYSVSREKKESFPLTVTSAQKNPTAFYLCASSMMVLGTGELFFGEGSRLTVL.

This chain joins TRBV7-6 and TRBJ1-1; D is possibly TRBD1 (5 bases). Germline V gene lookup returns CDR1 SGHVS and CDR2 FNYEAQ. V lost 6 bases, J lost 1 base, and 9 bases lay in between. The CDR3 consists of 13 residues. The CDR3 nucleotides are TGTGCCAGCAGTCCTCAGGGGAACACTGAAGCTTTCTTT. Translating gives CASSPQGNTEAFF.

This chain joins TRBV5-1 and TRBJ2-3; no clear D gene. The CDR3 is 12 residues long. V was cut by 3 bases and J by 5 bases, with 7 bases left in between. CDR1 is SGHRS and CDR2 is YFSETQ in the germline V gene. The CDR3 region is CASSSSGDTQYF. The DNA of the CDR3 is TGCGCCAGCAGCTCCTCCGGAGATACGCAGTATTTT.

The V gene is TRBV29-1, the J gene TRBJ1-2, with D unclear. V was shortened by 3 bases and J by 8 bases, with 19 bases between the two germline ends. CDR1 is SQVTM and CDR2 is ANQGSEA in the germline V gene. There are 14 residues in the CDR3. The CDR3 spells CSVDTDQGSGGYTF. The CDR3 DNA sequence: TGCAGCGTTGATACCGATCAAGGGTCGGGAGGCTACACCTTC.

This clone was counted only a few times. The rearrangement links TRBV6-5 to TRBJ2-2; D is unresolved. This CDR3 is 14 amino acids long. Germline CDR1 reads MNHEY; CDR2 reads SVGAGI. With 9 bases removed from V and 3 bases from J, the gap between germline ends came to 14 bases. The CDR3 DNA is TGTGCCAGTAAAGGGCAGGCTCACACCGGGGAGCTGTTTTTT. The encoded protein is CASKGQAHTGELFF.

This clone showed up just a few times. The chain has TRBV6-2 or TRBV6-3 and TRBJ2-2; 9 bases agree with TRBD2. The V segment lost 2 bases and the J segment 5 bases; nucleotides outside the gene matches: 6. This CDR3 is built from 16 residues. Germline lookup yields CDR1 MNHEY and CDR2 SVGEGT. The CDR3 DNA reads as TGTGCCAGCAGTTACGAAGCGGGGGGACTAACCGGGGAGCTGTTTTTT. Translation: CASSYEAGGLTGELFF.

This clone was counted a few times. The V call is TRBV4-1, the J call TRBJ2-2; D gene unclear. V lost 1 base, J lost 1 base, and 7 bases lay in between. The CDR3 length is 15 residues. The V gene's germline CDR1 is MGHRA and CDR2 YSYEKL. CDR3 nucleotides: TGCGCCAGCAGCCAAGGGACGGTGAACACCGGGGAGCTGTTTTTT. As protein: CASSQGTVNTGELFF.